Below, one TCR beta chain is given with its context. Its specificity is unknown. This record belongs to a study of regulatory and conventional T cells in RAG deficiency. The study, taken as a whole, reports: Compared with controls, unique Treg TCR beta sequences dropped roughly 100-fold in Omenn syndrome and CID/AS.

Genomic DNA came from blood conventional CD4+ T cells gated CD25-low CD127-high. Produced via immunoSEQ multiplex PCR; TCRdb's table is partial and in-frame only. The sample lists roughly 35,000 clones; 76% were seen once. Per germline, CDR1 SEHNR and CDR2 FQNEAQ (reference sequence). There are 19 residues in the CDR3. V lost 0 bases and J 0 bases, leaving 18 bases between the germline ends. In addition, the sample was reused for a study of regulatory T cells. That study adds: The primer mix had 52 TRBV and 13 TRBJ primers.

The TCR comes from a human donor in good health. Sequencing was performed on CD4+ effector T cells sorted from blood. The chain joins TRBV7-9 to TRBJ2-1, with D possibly being TRBD1 (5 bases). CDR3: CASSLALLIGAPSYNEQFF. CDR3 DNA sequence: TGTGCCAGCAGCTTAGCGCTGCTGATAGGGGCACCCTCCTACAATGAGCAGTTCTTC.